Listed below are T cell receptor beta chains from one sample, sequenced in a study of cytomegalovirus exposure and HLA in healthy donors. Sequencing was performed with immunoSEQ multiplex PCR; in TCRdb, only in-frame clones are kept and a portion is missing. The repertoire holds 150,000 to 200,000 clones, about four fifths seen once, with roughly 5% in the top ten. The source material was PBMCs. These TCRs come from a man younger than 35 in good health and CMV-seronegative. CDR3s include the opening cysteine and the closing phenylalanine or tryptophan. D genes are given only for firm matches. Where a row states a size, it is once, few, many or the class of an expanded clone; other rows omit it.

d_gene: .
j_gene: TRBJ2-2
v_gene: TRBV7-9
abundance: .
CDR3aa: CASSFRRDTGELFF
CDR3nt: TGTGCCAGCAGCTTTCGCAGGGACACCGGGGAGCTGTTTTTT

d_gene: TRBD1
j_gene: TRBJ1-1
v_gene: TRBV5-6
abundance: .
CDR3aa: CASSGLGGASTEAFF
CDR3nt: TGTGCCAGCAGCGGATTAGGGGGCGCGAGCACTGAAGCTTTCTTT

d_gene: .
j_gene: TRBJ2-1
v_gene: TRBV20-1
abundance: .
CDR3aa: CSAPGAGKQFF
CDR3nt: TGCAGTGCCCCTGGGGCAGGAAAGCAGTTCTTC

d_gene: TRBD2
j_gene: TRBJ2-7
v_gene: TRBV5-1
abundance: .
CDR3aa: CASSFGGTPYEQYF
CDR3nt: TGCGCCAGCAGCTTCGGGGGGACCCCCTACGAGCAGTACTTC

d_gene: .
j_gene: TRBJ2-5
v_gene: TRBV18
abundance: .
CDR3aa: CASSPPEEGSETQYF
CDR3nt: TGTGCCAGCTCCCCCCCGGAGGAGGGGTCGGAGACCCAGTACTTC

d_gene: .
j_gene: TRBJ2-3
v_gene: TRBV6-1
abundance: .
CDR3aa: CASSGRSGGGGADTQYF
CDR3nt: TGTGCCAGCAGTGGGCGGTCCGGGGGAGGTGGTGCAGATACGCAGTATTTT

d_gene: .
j_gene: TRBJ1-1
v_gene: TRBV5-1
abundance: .
CDR3aa: CASSLDGAPNTEAFF
CDR3nt: TGCGCCAGCAGCTTGGATGGGGCCCCGAACACTGAAGCTTTCTTT

d_gene: .
j_gene: TRBJ1-2
v_gene: TRBV11-2
abundance: .
CDR3aa: CASSFAGGYGYTF
CDR3nt: TGTGCCAGCAGCTTCGCCGGTGGCTATGGCTACACCTTC

d_gene: .
j_gene: TRBJ1-2
v_gene: TRBV7-2
abundance: once
CDR3aa: CASSPSRGSPYGYTF
CDR3nt: TGTGCCAGCAGCCCGAGCCGGGGGTCTCCCTATGGCTACACCTTC

d_gene: TRBD1
j_gene: TRBJ2-2
v_gene: TRBV7-3
abundance: .
CDR3aa: CASSPDRVPANTGELFF
CDR3nt: TGTGCCAGCAGCCCCGACAGGGTCCCCGCGAACACCGGGGAGCTGTTTTTT

d_gene: .
j_gene: TRBJ1-4
v_gene: TRBV5-6
abundance: few
CDR3aa: CASNGVHNEKLFF
CDR3nt: TGTGCCAGCAATGGAGTTCATAATGAAAAACTGTTTTTT

d_gene: TRBD1
j_gene: TRBJ2-7
v_gene: TRBV2
abundance: few
CDR3aa: CASRATGVGYEQYF
CDR3nt: TGTGCCAGCAGGGCCACAGGGGTGGGCTACGAGCAGTACTTC

d_gene: TRBD2
j_gene: TRBJ2-7
v_gene: TRBV19
abundance: .
CDR3aa: CASTAGVGSYEQYF
CDR3nt: TGTGCCAGTACCGCGGGGGTGGGATCCTACGAGCAGTACTTC

d_gene: .
j_gene: TRBJ1-5
v_gene: TRBV7-9
abundance: .
CDR3aa: CSSSSDGDQPQHF
CDR3nt: TGTTCCAGCAGCTCAGACGGGGATCAGCCCCAGCATTTT

d_gene: .
j_gene: TRBJ2-7
v_gene: TRBV7-9
abundance: .
CDR3aa: CSSGTVGGEQYF
CDR3nt: TGTTCCAGCGGGACAGTGGGAGGCGAGCAGTACTTC

d_gene: .
j_gene: TRBJ1-1
v_gene: TRBV30
abundance: .
CDR3aa: CASHRVGTEAFF
CDR3nt: TGTGCCTCCCACAGGGTAGGCACTGAAGCTTTCTTT

d_gene: .
j_gene: TRBJ1-5
v_gene: TRBV23-1
abundance: once
CDR3aa: CASSQQGSDQPQHF
CDR3nt: TGCGCCAGCAGTCAACAGGGGTCCGATCAGCCCCAGCATTTT

d_gene: .
j_gene: TRBJ1-2
v_gene: TRBV19
abundance: .
CDR3aa: CASRTMGRTDIRYGYTF
CDR3nt: TGTGCCAGTAGGACGATGGGCAGGACAGATATTCGGTATGGCTACACCTTC

d_gene: TRBD2
j_gene: TRBJ2-1
v_gene: TRBV7-9
abundance: .
CDR3aa: CASTIAGEGNEQFF
CDR3nt: TGTGCCAGCACTATAGCGGGAGAAGGCAATGAGCAGTTCTTC

d_gene: .
j_gene: TRBJ2-7
v_gene: TRBV6-6
abundance: .
CDR3aa: CASTKARVSYEQYF
CDR3nt: TGTGCCAGCACCAAAGCGAGGGTGTCCTACGAGCAGTACTTC

d_gene: .
j_gene: TRBJ1-6
v_gene: TRBV5-6
abundance: .
CDR3aa: CASSSVGSPLHF
CDR3nt: TGTGCCAGCAGCTCGGTCGGTTCACCCCTCCACTTT

d_gene: .
j_gene: TRBJ1-1
v_gene: TRBV6-5
abundance: .
CDR3aa: CASTGPQGNTEAFF
CDR3nt: TGTGCCAGCACCGGGCCACAGGGGAACACTGAAGCTTTCTTT

d_gene: .
j_gene: TRBJ1-5
v_gene: TRBV21-1
abundance: .
CDR3aa: CALLPGGPYYSNQPQHF
CDR3nt: TGTGCCCTACTCCCCGGGGGTCCCTATTATAGCAATCAGCCCCAGCATTTT

d_gene: .
j_gene: TRBJ2-5
v_gene: TRBV7-2
abundance: few
CDR3aa: CASSLGGASQYF
CDR3nt: TGTGCCAGCAGCTTAGGGGGCGCTTCCCAGTACTTC

d_gene: TRBD1
j_gene: TRBJ1-4
v_gene: TRBV6-1
abundance: .
CDR3aa: CASRRTGGDEKLFF
CDR3nt: TGTGCCAGCAGACGGACAGGGGGGGATGAAAAACTGTTTTTT

d_gene: TRBD1
j_gene: TRBJ1-2
v_gene: TRBV28
abundance: .
CDR3aa: CASSLARQGNYGYTF
CDR3nt: TGTGCCAGCAGTTTAGCGAGACAGGGAAACTATGGCTACACCTTC

d_gene: .
j_gene: TRBJ2-2
v_gene: TRBV16
abundance: .
CDR3aa: CASSQSPDPYTGELFF
CDR3nt: TGTGCCAGCAGCCAATCTCCAGATCCTTACACCGGGGAGCTGTTTTTT

d_gene: .
j_gene: TRBJ2-1
v_gene: TRBV7-9
abundance: few
CDR3aa: CASSLVWANEQFF
CDR3nt: TGTGCCAGCAGCTTAGTGTGGGCAAATGAGCAGTTCTTC